This entry features one T cell receptor (beta chain) sequence. Its specificity is unknown. The data derive from a study of T-cell memory formation after mild COVID-19. Overall study: For the most part, TCR clusters were specific to one donor.

Each CDR3 protein gets one entry after TCRdb re-called the 5' RACE reads with MiXCR. The data show hundreds of thousands of distinct CDR3 sequences, around 15% seen once. Regarding the study as a whole: Clones contracting across day 15 to 85 had a balanced CD4/CD8 profile; later expanding clones leaned CD4+. CM and EM subsets held most contracting CD4+ clones; EMRA held CD8+ ones.

CDR3 length equals 19 residues. Germline CDR1 MNHEY, CDR2 SVGEGT. V shed 0 bases, J shed 4 bases, and the junction held 10 bases outside the gene matches. This TCR was recovered from a man younger than 35 who had mild COVID-19 (a few samples of this study predate the infection). Cell type and time point are not known. The sequenced material came from PBMCs or a T cell subset sorted from them (not recorded which). The chain links TRBV6-2 or TRBV6-3 to TRBJ2-2; 11 positions match TRBD2. Written as DNA, the CDR3 is TGTGCCAGCAGTTACTCCACGACCGGGACTAGCGGTTTCACCGGGGAGCTGTTTTTT. It translates to CASSYSTTGTSGFTGELFF.